A single T cell receptor (beta chain) is shown here with its context. The sample originates from a study of cytomegalovirus exposure and HLA in healthy donors. Primers included in the PCR were 60 Vbeta and 13 Jbeta primers. Per the original methods: A later analysis tallied some 80 million unique TCR beta chains, some 10 million of them shared. The table came from immunoSEQ multiplex PCR; TCRdb's copy has only in-frame clones and leaves some out. The V and J calls and clone size come from that table; D and trimming were worked out from the DNA. Seen here are about 130,000 clones, roughly 66% observed once, and the top ten hold approximately 4.3%. Sequencing input: PBMCs. The receptor comes from a man aged 55 to 69 in good health and CMV-seropositive.

The CDR3 loop is CARSVRQGANSGANVLTF. The CDR3 DNA follows: TGTGCCAGAAGCGTAAGACAGGGGGCTAACTCTGGGGCCAACGTCCTGACTTTC. The chain recombines TRBV5-3 with TRBJ2-6; 10 bases match TRBD1. TRBV5-3 is given ORF status, its function remaining uncertain. Trimming cost V 4 bases and J 0 bases; bases outside gene matches: 7. This CDR3 spans 18 amino acids.